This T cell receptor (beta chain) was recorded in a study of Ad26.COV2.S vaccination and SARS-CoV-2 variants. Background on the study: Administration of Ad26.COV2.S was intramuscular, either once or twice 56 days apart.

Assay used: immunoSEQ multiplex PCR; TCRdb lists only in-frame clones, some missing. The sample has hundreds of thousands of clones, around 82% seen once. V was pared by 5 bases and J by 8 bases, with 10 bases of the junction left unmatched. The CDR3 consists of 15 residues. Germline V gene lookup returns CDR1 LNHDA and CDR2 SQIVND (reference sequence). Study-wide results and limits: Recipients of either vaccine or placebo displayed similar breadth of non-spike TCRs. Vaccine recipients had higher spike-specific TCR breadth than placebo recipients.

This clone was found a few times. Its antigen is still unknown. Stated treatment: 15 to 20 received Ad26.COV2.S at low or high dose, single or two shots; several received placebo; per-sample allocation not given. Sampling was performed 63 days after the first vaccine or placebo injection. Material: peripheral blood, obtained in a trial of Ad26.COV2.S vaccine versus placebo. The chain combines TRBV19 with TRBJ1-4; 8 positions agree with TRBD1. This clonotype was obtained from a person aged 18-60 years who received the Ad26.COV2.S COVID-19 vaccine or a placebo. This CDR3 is CASSQLTGVTEKLFF. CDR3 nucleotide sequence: TGTGCCAGTAGTCAATTGACAGGGGTGACGGAAAAACTGTTTTTT.